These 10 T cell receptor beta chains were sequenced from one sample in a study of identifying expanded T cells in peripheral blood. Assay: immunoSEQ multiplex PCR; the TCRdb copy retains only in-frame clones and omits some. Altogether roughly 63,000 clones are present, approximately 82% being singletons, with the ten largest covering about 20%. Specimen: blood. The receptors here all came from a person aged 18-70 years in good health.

The CDR3: CASSPGTSGNTDTQYF. CDR3 nucleotides: TGTGCCAGCAGCCCCGGGACTAGCGGAAACACAGATACGCAGTATTTT. The chain employs TRBV5-4 and TRBJ2-3, with TRBD2 identical over 11 bases. Looked up from germline, CDR1 is SGHNT and CDR2 is YYREEE (reference sequence). Germline trimming cut 4 bases from V and 2 bases from J; bases unmatched to any gene: 6. The CDR3 has 16 residues.

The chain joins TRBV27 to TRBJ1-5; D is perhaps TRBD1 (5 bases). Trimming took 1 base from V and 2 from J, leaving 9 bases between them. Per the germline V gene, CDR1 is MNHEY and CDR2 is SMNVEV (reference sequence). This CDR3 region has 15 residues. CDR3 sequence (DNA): TGTGCCAGCAGTTTATTGGGGGGAGGCAATCAGCCCCAGCATTTT. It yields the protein CASSLLGGGNQPQHF.

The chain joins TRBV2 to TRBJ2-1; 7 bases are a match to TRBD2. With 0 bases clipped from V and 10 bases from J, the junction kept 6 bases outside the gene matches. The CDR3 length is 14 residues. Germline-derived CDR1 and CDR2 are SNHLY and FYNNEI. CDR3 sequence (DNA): TGTGCCAGCAGTGAAGCGGGGGGGTTGTCGGAGCAGTTCTTC. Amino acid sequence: CASSEAGGLSEQFF.

CDR3: CASRNDRANYGYTF. The CDR3 DNA sequence: TGTGCCAGCAGGAATGACAGGGCAAACTATGGCTACACCTTC. The chain carries TRBV6-1 and TRBJ1-2; TRBD1 aligns across 7 bases. The CDR3 loop spans 14 amino acids. Germline V gene lookup returns CDR1 MNHNS and CDR2 SASEGT. With 6 bases clipped from V and 2 bases from J, the junction kept 6 bases outside the gene matches.

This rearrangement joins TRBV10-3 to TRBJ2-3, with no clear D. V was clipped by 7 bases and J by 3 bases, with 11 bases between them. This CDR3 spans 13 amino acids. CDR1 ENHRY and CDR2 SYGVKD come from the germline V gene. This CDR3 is CAITLSQTDTQYF. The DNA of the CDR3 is TGTGCCATCACCCTATCACAAACAGATACGCAGTATTTT.

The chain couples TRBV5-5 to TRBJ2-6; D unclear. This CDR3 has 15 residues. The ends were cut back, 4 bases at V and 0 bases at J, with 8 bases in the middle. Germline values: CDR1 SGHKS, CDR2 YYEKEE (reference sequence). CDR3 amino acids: CASSAGSSGANVLTF. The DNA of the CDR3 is TGTGCCAGCAGCGCCGGTAGCTCTGGGGCCAACGTCCTGACTTTC.

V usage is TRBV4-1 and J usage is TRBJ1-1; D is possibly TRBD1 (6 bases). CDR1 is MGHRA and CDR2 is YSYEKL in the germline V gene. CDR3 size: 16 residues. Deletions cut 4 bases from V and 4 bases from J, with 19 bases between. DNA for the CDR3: TGCGCCAGCAGCCGATCGGGGGCGCGGGGGCGCACTGAAGCTTTCTTT. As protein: CASSRSGARGRTEAFF.

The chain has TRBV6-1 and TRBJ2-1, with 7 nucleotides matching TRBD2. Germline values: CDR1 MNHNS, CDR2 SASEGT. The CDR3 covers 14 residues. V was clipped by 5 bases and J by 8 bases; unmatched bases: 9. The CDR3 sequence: CASSNSLAPDEQFF. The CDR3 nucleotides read TGTGCCAGCAGTAATTCACTAGCGCCGGATGAGCAGTTCTTC.

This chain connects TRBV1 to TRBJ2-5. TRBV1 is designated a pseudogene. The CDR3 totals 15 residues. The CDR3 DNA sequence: TGCACCAGCAGCCAAGAAGGGCTAGTGTGGGAGACCCAGTACTTC. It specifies CTSSQEGLVWETQYF.

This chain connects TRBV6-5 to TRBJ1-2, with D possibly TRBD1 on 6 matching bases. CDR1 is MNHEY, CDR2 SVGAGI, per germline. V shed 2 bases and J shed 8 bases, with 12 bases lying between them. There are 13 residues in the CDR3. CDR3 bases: TGTGCCAGCAGTTACCTAGGGACACAAGGCTACACCTTC. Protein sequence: CASSYLGTQGYTF.